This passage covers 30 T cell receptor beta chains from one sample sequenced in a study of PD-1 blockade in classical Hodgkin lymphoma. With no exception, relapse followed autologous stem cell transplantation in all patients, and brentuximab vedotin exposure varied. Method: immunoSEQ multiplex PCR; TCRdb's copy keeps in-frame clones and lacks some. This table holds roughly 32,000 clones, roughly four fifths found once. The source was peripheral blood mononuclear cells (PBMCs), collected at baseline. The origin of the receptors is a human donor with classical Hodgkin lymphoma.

CDR3 coding DNA: TGTGCCAGCAAGGACAGGGGACCCACTGAAGCTTTCTTT. Translating gives CASKDRGPTEAFF. The chain links TRBV19 to TRBJ1-1, with TRBD1 matching over 9 bases. The CDR3 has 13 residues. With 9 bases clipped from V and 4 bases from J, the junction kept 6 bases outside the gene matches. Germline loops: CDR1 LNHDA, CDR2 SQIVND (reference sequence).

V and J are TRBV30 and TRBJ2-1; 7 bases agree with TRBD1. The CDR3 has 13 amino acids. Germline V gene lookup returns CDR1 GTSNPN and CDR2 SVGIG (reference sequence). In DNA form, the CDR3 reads TGTGCTTGTCCGGGACAGACCTACAATGAGCAGTTCTTC. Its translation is CACPGQTYNEQFF.

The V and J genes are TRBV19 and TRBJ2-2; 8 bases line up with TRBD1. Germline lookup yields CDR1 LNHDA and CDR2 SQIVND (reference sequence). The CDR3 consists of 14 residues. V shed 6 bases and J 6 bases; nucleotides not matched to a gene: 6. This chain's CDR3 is CASRRTGGSGELFF. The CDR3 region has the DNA TGTGCCAGTAGGAGAACAGGGGGGTCCGGGGAGCTGTTTTTT.

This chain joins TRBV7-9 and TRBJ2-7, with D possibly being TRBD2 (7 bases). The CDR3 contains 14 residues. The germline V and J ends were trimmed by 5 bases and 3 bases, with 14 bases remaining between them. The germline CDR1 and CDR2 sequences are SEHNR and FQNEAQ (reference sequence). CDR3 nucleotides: TGTGCCAGCAGCGTAGAGGGAGGGGGCTACGAGCAGTACTTC. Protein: CASSVEGGGYEQYF.

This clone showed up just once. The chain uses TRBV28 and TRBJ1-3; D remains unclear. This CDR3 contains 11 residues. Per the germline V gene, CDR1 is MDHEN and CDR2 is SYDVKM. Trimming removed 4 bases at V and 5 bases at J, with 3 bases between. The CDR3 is CASSSRNTIYF. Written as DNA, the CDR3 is TGTGCCAGCAGTTCGAGAAACACCATATATTTT.

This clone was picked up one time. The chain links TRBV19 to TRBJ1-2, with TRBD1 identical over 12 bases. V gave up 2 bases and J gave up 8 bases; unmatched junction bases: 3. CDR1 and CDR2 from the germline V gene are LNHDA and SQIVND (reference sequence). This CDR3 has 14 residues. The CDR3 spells CASSIRGQGAGYTF. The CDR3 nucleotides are TGTGCCAGTAGTATACGGGGACAGGGGGCAGGCTACACCTTC.

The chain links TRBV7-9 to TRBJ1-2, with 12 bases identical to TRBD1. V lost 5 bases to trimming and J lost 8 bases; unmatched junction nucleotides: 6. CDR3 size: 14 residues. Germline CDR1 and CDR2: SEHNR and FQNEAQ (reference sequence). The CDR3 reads CASSPRDRGQGYTF. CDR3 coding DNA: TGTGCCAGCAGCCCCCGGGACAGGGGGCAAGGCTACACCTTC.

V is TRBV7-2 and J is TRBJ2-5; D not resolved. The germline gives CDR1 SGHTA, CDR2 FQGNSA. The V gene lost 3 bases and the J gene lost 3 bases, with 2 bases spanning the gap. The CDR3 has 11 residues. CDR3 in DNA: TGTGCCAGCAGCTTCAAAGAGACCCAGTACTTC. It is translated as CASSFKETQYF.

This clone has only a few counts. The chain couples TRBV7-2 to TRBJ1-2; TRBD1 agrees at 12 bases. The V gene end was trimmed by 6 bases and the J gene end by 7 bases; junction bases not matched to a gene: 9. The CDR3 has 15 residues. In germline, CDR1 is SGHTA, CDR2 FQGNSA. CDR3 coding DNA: TGTGCCAGCAGTTCCGGGACAGGGGGCGCTCGTGGCTACACCTTC. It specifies CASSSGTGGARGYTF.

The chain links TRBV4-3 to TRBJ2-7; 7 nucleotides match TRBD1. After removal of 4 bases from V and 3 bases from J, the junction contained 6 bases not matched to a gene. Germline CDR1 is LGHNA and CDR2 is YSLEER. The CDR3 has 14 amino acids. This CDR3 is CASSPGTVGYEQYF. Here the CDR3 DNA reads TGCGCCAGCAGCCCGGGGACAGTCGGCTACGAGCAGTACTTC.

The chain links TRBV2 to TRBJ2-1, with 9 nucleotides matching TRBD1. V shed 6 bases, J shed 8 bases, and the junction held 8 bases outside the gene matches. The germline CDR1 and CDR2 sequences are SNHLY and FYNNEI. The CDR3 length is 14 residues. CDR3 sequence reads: CASSPGTGNHEQFF. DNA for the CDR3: TGTGCCAGCAGCCCCGGGACAGGGAATCATGAGCAGTTCTTC.

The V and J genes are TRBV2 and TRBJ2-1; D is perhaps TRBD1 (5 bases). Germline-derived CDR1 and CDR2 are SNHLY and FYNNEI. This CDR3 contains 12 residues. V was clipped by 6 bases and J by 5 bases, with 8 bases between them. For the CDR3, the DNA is TGTGCCAGCAGGGGGCTGGACAATGAGCAGTTCTTC. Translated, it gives CASRGLDNEQFF.

The CDR3 spells CASSRRGKRDGNTEAFF. The CDR3 DNA reads TGTGCCAGTAGCCGTCGGGGGAAGAGAGACGGGAACACTGAAGCTTTCTTT. This chain joins TRBV19 and TRBJ1-1; D possibly corresponds to TRBD1 (5 bases). This CDR3 comprises 17 residues. Germline V lookup: CDR1 LNHDA, CDR2 SQIVND (reference sequence). Trimming removed 6 bases at V and 1 base at J, with 21 bases between. Supplemented by reference TRBV19 and TRBJ1-1, the full variable domain reads DGGITQSPKYLFRKEGQNVTLSCEQNLNHDAMYWYRQDPGQGLRLIYYSQIVNDFQKGDIAEGYSVSREKKESFPLTVTSAQKNPTAFYLCASSRRGKRDGNTEAFFGQGTRLTVV.

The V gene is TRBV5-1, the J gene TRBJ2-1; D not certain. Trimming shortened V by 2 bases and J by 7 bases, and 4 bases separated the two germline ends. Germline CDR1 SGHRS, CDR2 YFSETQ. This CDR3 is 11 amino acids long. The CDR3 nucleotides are TGCGCCAGCAGCTTATTGAATGAGCAGTTCTTC. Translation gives CASSLLNEQFF.

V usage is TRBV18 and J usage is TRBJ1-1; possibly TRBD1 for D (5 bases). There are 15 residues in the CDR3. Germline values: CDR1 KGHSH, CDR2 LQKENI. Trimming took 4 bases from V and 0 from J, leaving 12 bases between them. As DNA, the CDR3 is TGTGCCAGCTCACTTGGGACCGAGCTGAACACTGAAGCTTTCTTT. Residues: CASSLGTELNTEAFF.

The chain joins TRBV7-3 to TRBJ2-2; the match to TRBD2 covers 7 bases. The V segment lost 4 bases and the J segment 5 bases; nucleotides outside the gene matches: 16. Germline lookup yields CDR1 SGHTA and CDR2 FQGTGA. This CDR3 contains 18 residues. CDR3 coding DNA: TGTGCCAGCAGCTCCGACCTGGAAGCGGGAAGGATTACCGGGGAGCTGTTTTTT. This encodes CASSSDLEAGRITGELFF. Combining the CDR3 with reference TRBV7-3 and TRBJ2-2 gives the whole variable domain GAGVSQTPSNKVTEKGKYVELRCDPISGHTALYWYRQSLGQGPEFLIYFQGTGAADDSGLPNDRFFAVRPEGSVSTLKIQRTERGDSAVYLCASSSDLEAGRITGELFFGEGSRLTVL.

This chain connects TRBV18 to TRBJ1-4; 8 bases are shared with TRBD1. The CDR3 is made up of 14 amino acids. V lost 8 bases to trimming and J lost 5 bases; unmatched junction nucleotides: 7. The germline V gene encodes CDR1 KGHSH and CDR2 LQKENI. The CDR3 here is CASGRQGLNEKLFF. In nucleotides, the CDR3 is TGTGCCAGCGGCAGACAGGGGCTAAATGAAAAACTGTTTTTT.

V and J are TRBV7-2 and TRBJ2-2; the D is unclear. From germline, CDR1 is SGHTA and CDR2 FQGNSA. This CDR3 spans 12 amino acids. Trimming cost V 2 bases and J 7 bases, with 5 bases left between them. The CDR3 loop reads CASSLLIGELFF. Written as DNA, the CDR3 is TGTGCCAGCAGCTTATTAATCGGGGAGCTGTTTTTT.

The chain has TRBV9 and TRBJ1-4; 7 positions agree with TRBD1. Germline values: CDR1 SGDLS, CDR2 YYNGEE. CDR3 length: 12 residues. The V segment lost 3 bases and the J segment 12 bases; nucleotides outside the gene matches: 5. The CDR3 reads CASSAGGRELFF. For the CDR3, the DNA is TGTGCCAGCAGCGCAGGGGGGCGCGAACTGTTTTTT.

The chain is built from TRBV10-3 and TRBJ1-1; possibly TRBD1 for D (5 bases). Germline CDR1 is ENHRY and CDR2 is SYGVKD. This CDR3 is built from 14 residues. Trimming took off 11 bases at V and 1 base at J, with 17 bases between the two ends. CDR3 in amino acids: CAVGRQSTNTEAFF. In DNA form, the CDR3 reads TGTGCCGTAGGGCGACAGTCAACGAACACTGAAGCTTTCTTT.

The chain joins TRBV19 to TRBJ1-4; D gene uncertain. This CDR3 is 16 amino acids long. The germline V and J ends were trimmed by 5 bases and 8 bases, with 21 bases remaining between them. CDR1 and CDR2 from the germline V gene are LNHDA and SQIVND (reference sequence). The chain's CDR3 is CASSSPRDGDNEKLFF. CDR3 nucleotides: TGTGCCAGTAGTTCACCACGCGATGGAGACAACGAAAAACTGTTTTTT. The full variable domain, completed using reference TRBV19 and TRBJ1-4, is DGGITQSPKYLFRKEGQNVTLSCEQNLNHDAMYWYRQDPGQGLRLIYYSQIVNDFQKGDIAEGYSVSREKKESFPLTVTSAQKNPTAFYLCASSSPRDGDNEKLFFGSGTQLSVL.

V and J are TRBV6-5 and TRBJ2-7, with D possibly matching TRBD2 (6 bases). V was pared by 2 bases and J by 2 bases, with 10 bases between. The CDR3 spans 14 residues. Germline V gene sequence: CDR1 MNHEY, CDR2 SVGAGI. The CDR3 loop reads CASSYSGTPYEQYF. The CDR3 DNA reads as TGTGCCAGCAGTTACAGTGGGACTCCCTACGAGCAGTACTTC.

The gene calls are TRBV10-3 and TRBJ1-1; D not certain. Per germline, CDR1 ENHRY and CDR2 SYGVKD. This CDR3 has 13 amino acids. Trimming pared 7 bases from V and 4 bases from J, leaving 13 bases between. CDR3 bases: TGTGCCATCAAAAAAAACGAGGGCACTGAAGCTTTCTTT. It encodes CAIKKNEGTEAFF.

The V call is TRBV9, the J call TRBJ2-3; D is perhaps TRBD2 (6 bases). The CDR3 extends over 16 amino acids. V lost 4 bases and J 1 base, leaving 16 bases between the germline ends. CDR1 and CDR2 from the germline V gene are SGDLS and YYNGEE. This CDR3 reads CASSTRRAGRTDTQYF. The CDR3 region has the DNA TGTGCCAGCAGCACCCGGCGGGCGGGGCGCACAGATACGCAGTATTTT.

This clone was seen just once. The CDR3 spells CASSLWDEDNEQFF. Written as DNA, the CDR3 is TGTGCCAGCAGTTTATGGGACGAAGACAATGAGCAGTTCTTC. V is TRBV27 and J is TRBJ2-1; D may be TRBD1 or TRBD2 (5 bases each). Germline loops: CDR1 MNHEY, CDR2 SMNVEV (reference sequence). The CDR3 spans 14 residues. Between the trimmed V and J ends, which lost 1 base and 5 bases, there was a span of 9 bases.

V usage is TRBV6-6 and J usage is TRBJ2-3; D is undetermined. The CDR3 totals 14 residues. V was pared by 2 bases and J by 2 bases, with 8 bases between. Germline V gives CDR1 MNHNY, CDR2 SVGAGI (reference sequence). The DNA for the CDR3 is TGTGCCAGCAGTTACGCGGACCTCACAGATACGCAGTATTTT. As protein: CASSYADLTDTQYF.

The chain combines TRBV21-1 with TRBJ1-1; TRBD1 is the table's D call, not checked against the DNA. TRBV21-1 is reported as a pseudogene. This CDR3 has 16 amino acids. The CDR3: CASSKKGIIGNTEAFF. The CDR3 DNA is TGTGCCAGCAGCAAAAAGGGGATAATAGGGAACACTGAAGCTTTCTTT.

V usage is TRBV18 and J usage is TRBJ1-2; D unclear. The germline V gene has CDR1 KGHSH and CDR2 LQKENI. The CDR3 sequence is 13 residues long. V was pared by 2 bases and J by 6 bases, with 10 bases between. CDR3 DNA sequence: TGTGCCAGCTCACCAACCCGGGAGGATGGCTACACCTTC. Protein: CASSPTREDGYTF. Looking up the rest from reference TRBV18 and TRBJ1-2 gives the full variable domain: NAGVMQNPRHLVRRRGQEARLRCSPMKGHSHVYWYRQLPEEGLKFMVYLQKENIIDESGMPKERFSAEFPKEGPSILRIQQVVRGDSAAYFCASSPTREDGYTFGSGTRLTVV.

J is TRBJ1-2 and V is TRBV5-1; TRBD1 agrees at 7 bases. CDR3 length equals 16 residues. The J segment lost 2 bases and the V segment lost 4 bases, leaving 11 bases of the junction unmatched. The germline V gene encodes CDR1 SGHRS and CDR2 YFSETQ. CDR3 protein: CASSPDGTDENYGYTF. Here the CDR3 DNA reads TGCGCCAGCAGCCCGGACGGGACAGATGAGAACTATGGCTACACCTTC.

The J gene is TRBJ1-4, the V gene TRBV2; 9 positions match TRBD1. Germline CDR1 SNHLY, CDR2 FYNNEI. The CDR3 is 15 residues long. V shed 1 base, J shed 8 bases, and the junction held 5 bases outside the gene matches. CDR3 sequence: CASSEERQGGEKLFF. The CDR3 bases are TGTGCCAGCAGTGAAGAAAGACAGGGGGGAGAAAAACTGTTTTTT.